Below, 26 T cell receptor beta chains from the same sample are listed, as sequenced in a study of radiotherapy plus CTLA-4 blockade in lung cancer. Libraries were prepared by immunoSEQ multiplex PCR; TCRdb keeps only in-frame clonotypes and omits some of them. The sample records tens of thousands of clones, less than 80% being singletons. The sample in question was peripheral blood, obtained from a patient treated with radiotherapy plus ipilimumab. The origin of the receptors is a human donor with non-small cell lung cancer who had a complete response to radiotherapy plus ipilimumab.

The genes are TRBV11-3 and TRBJ2-2; TRBD2 aligns across 8 bases. J gave up 4 bases and V 0 bases, and 4 bases lay outside the gene matches. CDR3 size: 16 residues. Germline V gene sequence: CDR1 SGHNT, CDR2 YENEEA. The CDR3 nucleotides are TGTGCCAGCAGCTTAGAAATAACTAGCGGCACCGGGGAGCTGTTTTTT. Translated: CASSLEITSGTGELFF.

The CDR3 region is CSATRGEQFF. CDR3 coding DNA: TGCAGTGCTACTAGGGGTGAGCAGTTCTTC. The V gene is TRBV20-1, the J gene TRBJ2-1; possibly TRBD1 for D (5 bases). V was trimmed by 4 bases and J by 9 bases, leaving 7 bases between them. CDR1 DFQATT and CDR2 SNEGSKA come from the germline V gene (reference sequence). This CDR3 comprises 10 residues.

The rearrangement links TRBV30 to TRBJ2-7; D uncertain. Between the trimmed V and J ends, which lost 1 base and 4 bases, there was a span of 11 bases. The CDR3 is 13 amino acids. CDR1 and CDR2 from the germline V gene are GTSNPN and SVGIG (reference sequence). The CDR3 here is CAWSGGSQYEQYV. CDR3 coding DNA: TGTGCCTGGAGTGGTGGCAGCCAGTACGAGCAGTACGTC.

The V gene is TRBV15, the J gene TRBJ2-2; D could derive from TRBD1 or TRBD2 (5 bases each). The ends were cut back, 7 bases at V and 10 bases at J, with 25 bases in the middle. Germline-derived CDR1 and CDR2 are LNHNV and YYDKDF (reference sequence). CDR3 length equals 16 residues. CDR3 sequence: CATKGWGRGRGVELFF. CDR3 nucleotides: TGTGCCACCAAAGGGTGGGGTAGAGGACGGGGCGTGGAGCTGTTTTTT.

V is TRBV9 and J is TRBJ1-3, with D perhaps TRBD1 (5 bases). The ends were cut back, 3 bases at V and 0 bases at J, with 16 bases in the middle. The CDR3 runs 17 residues. From germline, CDR1 is SGDLS and CDR2 YYNGEE. The CDR3 DNA is TGTGCCAGCAGCGCGGGGGGACGGTCAAGCTCTGGAAACACCATATATTTT. Amino acids: CASSAGGRSSSGNTIYF.

The DNA for the CDR3 is TGTGCCAGCAAAACAGAGGGGGAGACCCAGTACTTC. This sequence encodes CASKTEGETQYF. This rearrangement joins TRBV2 to TRBJ2-5, with D perhaps matching TRBD1 or TRBD2 (5 bases each). CDR3 length equals 12 residues. Germline CDR1 reads SNHLY; CDR2 reads FYNNEI. Trimming removed 7 bases from V and 5 bases from J, with 11 bases in between.

The chain couples TRBV6-5 to TRBJ2-3, with a possible D match to TRBD2 (5 bases). The CDR3 is 14 residues long. CDR1 is MNHEY, CDR2 SVGAGI, per germline. The V and J ends lost 6 bases and 1 base respectively, with 11 bases between them. The CDR3 DNA reads as TGTGCCAGCAGGACTAATCTAGGCACAGATACGCAGTATTTT. It yields the protein CASRTNLGTDTQYF.

The rearrangement uses TRBV9 and TRBJ2-5, with a tentative D call TRBD2 (5 bases). The V and J ends lost 2 bases and 4 bases respectively, with 9 bases between them. The CDR3 loop spans 13 amino acids. Germline assignment: CDR1 SGDLS and CDR2 YYNGEE. CDR3 loop: CASSVRGGETQYF. The CDR3 DNA reads as TGTGCCAGCAGCGTTAGAGGAGGAGAGACCCAGTACTTC.

The chain joins TRBV4-3 to TRBJ2-2; 14 bases match TRBD2. V lost 0 bases to trimming and J lost 3 bases; unmatched junction nucleotides: 9. The CDR3 contains 20 residues. CDR1 and CDR2 from the germline V gene are LGHNA and YSLEER. In nucleotides, the CDR3 is TGCGCCAGCAGCCAAGAACCTGGACTAGCGGGAGGAATGGACACCGGGGAGCTGTTTTTT. It yields the protein CASSQEPGLAGGMDTGELFF.

This clone was counted a few times. J is TRBJ1-3 and V is TRBV4-3; TRBD1 might be the D (5 bases). This CDR3 has 15 residues. Germline CDR1 LGHNA, CDR2 YSLEER. Trimming cost V 1 base and J 2 bases, with 9 bases left between them. The CDR3: CASSQVGGPGNTIYF. CDR3 DNA: TGCGCCAGCAGCCAAGTCGGGGGACCTGGAAACACCATATATTTT.

The gene calls are TRBV11-3 and TRBJ2-1, with D uncertain. Trimming pared 8 bases from V and 8 bases from J, leaving 22 bases between. Germline values: CDR1 SGHNT, CDR2 YENEEA. This CDR3 comprises 15 residues. The CDR3 sequence is CASGPLSALRDEQFF. The DNA of the CDR3 is TGTGCCAGCGGGCCTCTGAGCGCTCTAAGGGATGAGCAGTTCTTC.

There are a few counts of this clone. The genes are TRBV9 and TRBJ1-3; unclear D gene. The CDR3 spans 14 residues. V was clipped by 0 bases and J by 0 bases, with 4 bases between them. The germline V gene has CDR1 SGDLS and CDR2 YYNGEE. The CDR3 protein is CASSVDSSGNTIYF. CDR3 bases: TGTGCCAGCAGCGTAGATTCCTCTGGAAACACCATATATTTT.

V gene TRBV4-1 combines with J gene TRBJ2-1; 10 positions agree with TRBD2. Per the germline V gene, CDR1 is MGHRA and CDR2 is YSYEKL. CDR3 length: 16 amino acids. V lost 3 bases and J lost 9; bases outside the gene matches: 11. The CDR3 here is CASSQRGSGGVGEQFF. CDR3 in DNA: TGCGCCAGCAGCCAGCGGGGGAGCGGGGGGGTTGGTGAGCAGTTCTTC.

The V gene is TRBV7-9, the J gene TRBJ1-4; D is perhaps TRBD1 (6 bases). The germline V and J ends were trimmed by 5 bases and 5 bases, with 15 bases remaining between them. This CDR3 contains 15 residues. Germline CDR1 reads SEHNR; CDR2 reads FQNEAQ (reference sequence). CDR3 sequence reads: CASSLPQGLNEKLFF. CDR3 DNA sequence: TGTGCCAGCAGCCTTCCACAGGGTTTGAATGAAAAACTGTTTTTT.

Here the CDR3 reads CASQDKPYGYTF. DNA of the CDR3: TGTGCCAGCCAAGACAAGCCCTATGGCTACACCTTC. This chain joins TRBV19 and TRBJ1-2; D is uncertain. There are 12 residues in the CDR3. CDR1 is LNHDA, CDR2 SQIVND, per germline (reference sequence). With 9 bases removed from V and 4 bases from J, the gap between germline ends came to 12 bases.

The gene calls are TRBV6-1 and TRBJ1-1; D remains ambiguous. The CDR3 spans 13 residues. The V and J ends lost 4 bases and 4 bases respectively, with 10 bases between them. Germline CDR1 reads MNHNS; CDR2 reads SASEGT. The CDR3, as DNA: TGTGCCAGCAGTGTAAGAACAATCACTGAAGCTTTCTTT. Amino acids: CASSVRTITEAFF.

The chain is built from TRBV20-1 and TRBJ2-1; D possibly corresponds to TRBD1 (5 bases). Trimming left V 5 bases short and J 10 bases short, with 12 bases between. The CDR3 is made up of 11 amino acids. Germline V lookup: CDR1 DFQATT, CDR2 SNEGSKA (reference sequence). The CDR3 region is CSALDKKEQFF. In DNA, the CDR3 is TGCAGTGCTCTGGACAAGAAGGAGCAGTTCTTC.

This clone appeared a few times. This rearrangement joins TRBV4-3 to TRBJ1-1, with D uncertain. The CDR3 is 15 amino acids. The V end lost 4 bases, the J end lost 4 bases, and 16 bases lay between the germline ends. CDR1 and CDR2 (germline): LGHNA, YSLEER. The CDR3 is CASSLIRDGVTEAFF. In DNA form, the CDR3 reads TGCGCCAGCAGCCTCATTCGGGATGGGGTCACTGAAGCTTTCTTT.

The rearrangement joins TRBV7-2 to TRBJ2-3; D gene ambiguous. V lost 3 bases to trimming and J lost 6 bases, with 22 bases between them. Per the germline V gene, CDR1 is SGHTA and CDR2 is FQGNSA. This CDR3 has 17 amino acids. In DNA, the CDR3 is TGTGCCAGCAGCTTGCCCCAGTCGCGACATTATTCCGATACGCAGTATTTT. It specifies CASSLPQSRHYSDTQYF.

This chain uses TRBV5-4 with TRBJ2-7; 11 bases map to TRBD2. The CDR3 is 14 amino acids. V shed 5 bases, J shed 7 bases, and the junction held 8 bases outside the gene matches. Germline assignment: CDR1 SGHNT and CDR2 YYREEE (reference sequence). The CDR3 sequence is CASSLGLAGLEQYF. CDR3 nucleotide sequence: TGTGCCAGCAGTTTAGGACTAGCGGGTCTGGAGCAGTACTTC. The full variable domain, its missing parts supplied by reference TRBV5-4 and TRBJ2-7, is ETGVTQSPTHLIKTRGQQVTLRCSSQSGHNTVSWYQQALGQGPQFIFQYYREEENGRGNFPPRFSGLQFPNYSSELNVNALELDDSALYLCASSLGLAGLEQYFGPGTRLTVT.

This chain joins TRBV6-5 and TRBJ1-1; D gene unclear. V lost 7 bases, J lost 3 bases, and 18 bases lay in between. The CDR3 has 15 amino acids. Germline CDR1 MNHEY, CDR2 SVGAGI. CDR3 nucleotide sequence: TGTGCCAGCACATCCGACGGAGTGGGAGACACTGAAGCTTTCTTT. Translated: CASTSDGVGDTEAFF.

This clone has a single count. The chain links TRBV29-1 to TRBJ2-5, with TRBD1 matching 7 bases. Germline CDR1 is SQVTM and CDR2 is ANQGSEA. Trimming cost V 5 bases and J 3 bases; bases outside gene matches: 12. The CDR3 spans 15 residues. The CDR3 region has the DNA TGCAGCGTTCAGCCACAGGGGAGAGGGAAAGAGACCCAGTACTTC. This encodes CSVQPQGRGKETQYF.

The chain uses TRBV11-2 and TRBJ1-3, with 7 nucleotides matching TRBD1. Looked up from germline, CDR1 is SGHAT and CDR2 is FQNNGV. The trim removed 2 bases at V and 0 bases at J, leaving 7 bases unmatched. The CDR3 has 17 amino acids. The CDR3 here is CASSLLGRGFSGNTIYF. CDR3 nucleotide sequence: TGTGCCAGCAGCTTATTGGGCAGGGGGTTCTCTGGAAACACCATATATTTT.

This rearrangement joins TRBV7-8 to TRBJ2-1; 10 positions match TRBD2. V shed 6 bases, J shed 6 bases, and the junction held 8 bases outside the gene matches. This CDR3 has 15 amino acids. Germline V gene sequence: CDR1 SGHVS, CDR2 FQNEAQ. The CDR3 loop reads CASRPSGRAGNEQFF. The DNA of the CDR3 is TGTGCCAGCAGACCCAGCGGGAGGGCCGGCAATGAGCAGTTCTTC.

The chain is built from TRBV27 and TRBJ1-5, with unresolved D. Trimming removed 2 bases from V and 4 bases from J, with 3 bases in between. This CDR3 is built from 12 residues. The germline V gene encodes CDR1 MNHEY and CDR2 SMNVEV (reference sequence). CDR3 region: CASSLTNQPQHF. In DNA, the CDR3 is TGTGCCAGCAGTTTAACAAATCAGCCCCAGCATTTT.

The V call is TRBV12-5, the J call TRBJ2-1; TRBD2 matches at 10 bases. This CDR3 comprises 15 residues. Germline values: CDR1 LGHNT, CDR2 FRNRAP. Trimming at V came to 4 bases and at J to 3 bases, leaving 3 bases not matched to a gene. CDR3 in DNA: TGTGCTAGTGGTTCTCTAGCGGGGGTCTACAATGAGCAGTTCTTC. It specifies CASGSLAGVYNEQFF. The full variable domain, rest sourced from reference TRBV12-5 and TRBJ2-1, is DARVTQTPRHKVTEMGQEVTMRCQPILGHNTVFWYRQTMMQGLELLAYFRNRAPLDDSGMPKDRFSAEMPDATLATLKIQPSEPRDSAVYFCASGSLAGVYNEQFFGPGTRLTVL.